The rows below give T cell receptor beta chains drawn from one sample of a study of blood T cell repertoires in COVID-19. Repertoires were generated with immunoSEQ multiplex PCR, while TCRdb's copy carries only in-frame clones and drops some. The sample consists of around 280,000 clones, more than 70% of them appearing once. Sequencing input: peripheral blood. The receptors derive from a woman in her 30s with COVID-19, enrolled during active disease. The CDR3 runs from the conserved cysteine through the conserved F or W.

v_call,cdr3_length,j_call,cdr3_aa
TRBV19,13,TRBJ1-1,CASSGGTITEAFF
TRBV7-3,15,TRBJ2-7,CASSLKGTADYEQYF
TRBV7-6,16,TRBJ2-3,CASSLGAGGGTDTQYF
TRBV5-1,14,TRBJ2-5,CASSLRDGGETQYF
TRBV30,10,TRBJ2-1,CASSQGEQFF
TRBV29-1,13,TRBJ2-2,CSAGGPLSGELFF
TRBV5-1,20,TRBJ2-3,CASSRPRLAGGLTRTDTQYF
TRBV10-3,11,TRBJ1-2,CAISGGDGYTF
TRBV5-1,12,TRBJ2-3,CASRENTDTQYF
TRBV13,15,TRBJ1-3,CASSSRDREGNTIYF
TRBV9,16,TRBJ2-7,CASSVATESAPREQYF
TRBV24-1,13,TRBJ2-1,CATSRGGLGEQFF
TRBV30,14,TRBJ1-5,CAWSHGRGNQPQHF
TRBV18,14,TRBJ2-1,CASSPGTSVNEQFF
TRBV19,13,TRBJ1-4,CASSIQGNEKLFF
TRBV3-1/TRBV3-2,15,TRBJ2-5,CASSPGTGAEETQYF
TRBV4-2,13,TRBJ2-5,CASSQGGSETQYF
TRBV10-3,12,TRBJ2-7,CASRGQGSEQYF
TRBV2,15,TRBJ2-7,CASRLLDRVTYEQYF
TRBV19,14,TRBJ2-1,CATRGGSSYNEQFF
TRBV9,16,TRBJ1-2,CASSEGLEGRIYGYTF
TRBV30,13,TRBJ2-7,CAWMGLAGGEQYF
TRBV18,13,TRBJ2-1,CASSRLDSLEQFF
TRBV10-3,13,TRBJ1-2,CAISEEVNYGYTF
TRBV5-5,13,TRBJ2-3,CASSLAVTDTQYF
TRBV6-6,13,TRBJ1-2,CASSPGQHYGYTF
TRBV7-9,14,TRBJ1-6,CASSPTGSNSPLHF
TRBV27,16,TRBJ2-1,CASSPLGRAGRDEQFF
TRBV29-1,13,TRBJ1-3,CSAGQSSGNTIYF
TRBV11-2,11,TRBJ2-5,CASSLSGTQYF
TRBV28,12,TRBJ1-2,CATQTGGYGYTF
TRBV6-2/TRBV6-3,14,TRBJ2-7,CASSYSSGTGEQYF
TRBV5-1,14,TRBJ1-4,CASSSGRGNEKLFF
TRBV9,16,TRBJ2-7,CASSVAGTPLTYEQYF
TRBV4-1,16,TRBJ2-1,CASSPLTNSVDNEQFF
TRBV19,14,TRBJ2-7,CASRDGTGRYEQYF
TRBV20-1,16,TRBJ2-7,CSASVQGLAFSYEQYF
TRBV5-1,13,TRBJ1-6,CASSSVYNSPLHF
TRBV27,15,TRBJ1-3,CASSKLQGARNTIYF
TRBV27,16,TRBJ2-1,CASSSGTGVMGNEQFF